This record concerns one T cell receptor (beta chain) sequence. What it binds is unknown. These data are taken from a study of T cells in localized non-small cell lung cancer. Study-wide results and caveats: Heterogeneity stays possible, as sequencing covered only one tumor region.

Measured with immunoSEQ multiplex PCR; TCRdb has only the in-frame clones, and not every one. The sample holds roughly 35,000 clones, more than 80% seen once. V was cut by 7 bases and J by 5 bases, with 14 bases left in between. This CDR3 is built from 13 residues. The germline gives CDR1 MNHNS, CDR2 SASEGT. The sequenced sample was peripheral blood, obtained before any cancer treatment. This chain connects TRBV6-1 to TRBJ2-5; D is unclear. This sequence was found in a female donor older than 55 with stage I lung adenocarcinoma. The CDR3 DNA is TGTGCCAGCACATTTGCTCTATCGGAGACCCAGTACTTC. Translating gives CASTFALSETQYF.